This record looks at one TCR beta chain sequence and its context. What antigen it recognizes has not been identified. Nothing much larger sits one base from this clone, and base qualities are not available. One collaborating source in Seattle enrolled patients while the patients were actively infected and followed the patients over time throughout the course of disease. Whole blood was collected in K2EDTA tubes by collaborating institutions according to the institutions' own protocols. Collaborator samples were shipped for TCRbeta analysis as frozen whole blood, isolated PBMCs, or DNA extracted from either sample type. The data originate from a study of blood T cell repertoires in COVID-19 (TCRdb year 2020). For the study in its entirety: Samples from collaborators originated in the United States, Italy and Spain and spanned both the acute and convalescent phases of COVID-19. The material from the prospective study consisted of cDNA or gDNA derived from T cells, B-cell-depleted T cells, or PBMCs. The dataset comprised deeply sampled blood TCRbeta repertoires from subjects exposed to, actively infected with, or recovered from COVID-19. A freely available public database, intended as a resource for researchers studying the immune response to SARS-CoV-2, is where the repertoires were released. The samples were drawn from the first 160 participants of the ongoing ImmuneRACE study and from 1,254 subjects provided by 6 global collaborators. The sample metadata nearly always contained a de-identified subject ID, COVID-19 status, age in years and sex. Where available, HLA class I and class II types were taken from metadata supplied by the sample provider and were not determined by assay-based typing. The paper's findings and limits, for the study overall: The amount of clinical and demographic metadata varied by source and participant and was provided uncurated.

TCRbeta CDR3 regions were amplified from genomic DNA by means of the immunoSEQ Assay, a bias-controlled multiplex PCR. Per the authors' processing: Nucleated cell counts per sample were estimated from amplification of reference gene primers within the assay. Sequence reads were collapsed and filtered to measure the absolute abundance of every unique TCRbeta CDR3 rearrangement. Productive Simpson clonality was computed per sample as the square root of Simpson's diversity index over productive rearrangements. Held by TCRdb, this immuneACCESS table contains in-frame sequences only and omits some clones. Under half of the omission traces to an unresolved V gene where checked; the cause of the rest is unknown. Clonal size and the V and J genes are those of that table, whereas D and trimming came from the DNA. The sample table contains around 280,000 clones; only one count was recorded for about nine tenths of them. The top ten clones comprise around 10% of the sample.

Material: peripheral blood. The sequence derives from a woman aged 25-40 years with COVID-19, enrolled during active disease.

The CDR3 is CASSQGWGGSYEQYF. The DNA sequence is given as TGCGCCAGCAGCCAAGGGTGGGGGGGGTCCTACGAGCAGTACTTC. The chain was built from TRBV4-1 and TRBJ2-7; the central 7 bases match TRBD2. Based on the germline V gene, the CDR1 and CDR2 sequences are MGHRA and YSYEKL. Taken from cysteine to phenylalanine, the CDR3 has 15 residues. Only the CDR3 region is kept as DNA, spanning 45 bases read in frame from base 1. For this chain, trimming is 1 base at the V end and 1 base at the J end, and the number of junction bases without a gene match is 4.